This section outlines one T cell receptor (beta chain) sequence together with its context. The treatment denotes: preoperative locoregional IRX-2 cytokine immunotherapy. This phase Ib study tested locoregional IRX-2 cytokine immunotherapy given before surgery. This sample stems from a study of preoperative IRX-2 immunotherapy in early breast cancer. The data were produced by immunoSEQ multiplex PCR, yet TCRdb's version contains in-frame clones alone and is incomplete. Found here are approximately 96,000 clones, about nine tenths of them singletons; the top ten hold roughly 1.9%. The length of the CDR3 is 14 residues. Germline CDR1 is MDHEN and CDR2 is SYDVKM. V gave up 2 bases and J gave up 6 bases, with 11 bases separating them.

The V gene is TRBV28, the J gene TRBJ1-5, with D maybe TRBD1 (5 bases). The sample in question was tumor tissue, obtained after IRX-2 immunotherapy. The clonotype originates from a human donor with breast cancer. Written as DNA, the CDR3 is TGTGCCAGCAGTTTAGGGGACTTGCGTCAGCCCCAGCATTTT. Its protein product is CASSLGDLRQPQHF.